This T cell receptor (beta chain) emerged from a study of blood T cell dynamics during melanoma immunotherapy. Notes on the study in general: It remained unknown if the driving T cell clones were melanoma-specific.

TCRdb's copy holds only in-frame clones and misses some; the assay was immunoSEQ multiplex PCR. The sample has 15,000 to 20,000 clones; approximately 93% are singletons. The time point here: pre-treatment baseline. Trimming cost V 6 bases and J 4 bases, with 15 bases left between them. This CDR3 is built from 14 residues. Germline values: CDR1 SNHLY, CDR2 FYNNEI. For this clone: Its matching antigen is unknown.

The starting material was blood, obtained from a patient treated with checkpoint blockade. The sequence came from a human donor with melanoma. V usage is TRBV2 and J usage is TRBJ1-2; no definite D call. The CDR3 sequence is CASRDGDISYGYTF. The CDR3 region has the DNA TGTGCCAGCAGGGACGGGGATATTAGCTATGGCTACACCTTC.